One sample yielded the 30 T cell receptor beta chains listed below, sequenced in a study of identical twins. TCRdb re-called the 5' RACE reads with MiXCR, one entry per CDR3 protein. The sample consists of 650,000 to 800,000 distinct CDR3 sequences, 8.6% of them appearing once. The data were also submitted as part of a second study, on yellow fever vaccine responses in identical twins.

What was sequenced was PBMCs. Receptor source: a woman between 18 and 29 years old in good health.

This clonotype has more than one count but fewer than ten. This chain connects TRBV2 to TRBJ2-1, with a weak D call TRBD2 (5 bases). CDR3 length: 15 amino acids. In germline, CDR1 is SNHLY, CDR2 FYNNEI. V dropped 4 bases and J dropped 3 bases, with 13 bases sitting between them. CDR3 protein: CASSVSGSRYNEQFF. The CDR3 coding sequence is TGTGCCAGCAGTGTTTCTGGGAGCCGCTACAATGAGCAGTTCTTC.

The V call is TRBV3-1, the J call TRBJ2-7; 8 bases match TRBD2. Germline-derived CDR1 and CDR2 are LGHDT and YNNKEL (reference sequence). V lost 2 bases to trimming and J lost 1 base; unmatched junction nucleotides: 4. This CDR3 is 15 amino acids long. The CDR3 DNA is TGTGCCAGCAGCCAACTCCTAGCGGGTTCCTACGAGCAGTACTTC. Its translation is CASSQLLAGSYEQYF.

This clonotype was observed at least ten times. The CDR3 loop is CASSPQSSSGIYNEQFF. CDR3 coding DNA: TGTGCCAGCAGCCCACAGTCCTCTAGCGGGATCTACAATGAGCAGTTCTTC. The rearrangement uses TRBV11-1 and TRBJ2-1, with TRBD2 identical over 9 bases. The CDR3 is made up of 17 amino acids. The V gene's germline CDR1 is SGHAT and CDR2 FQDESV (reference sequence). J lost 3 bases, V lost 5 bases, and 11 bases had no gene match.

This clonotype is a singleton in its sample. CDR3 region: CASSLAGHSLPRSLHF. The CDR3, as DNA: TGTGCCAGCAGCTTAGCGGGACACTCCCTTCCGAGGTCCCTCCACTTT. The chain recombines TRBV11-2 with TRBJ1-6, with D perhaps TRBD1 (6 bases). Looked up from germline, CDR1 is SGHAT and CDR2 is FQNNGV. Trimming took off 1 base at V and 14 bases at J, with 21 bases between the two ends. This CDR3 has 16 residues.

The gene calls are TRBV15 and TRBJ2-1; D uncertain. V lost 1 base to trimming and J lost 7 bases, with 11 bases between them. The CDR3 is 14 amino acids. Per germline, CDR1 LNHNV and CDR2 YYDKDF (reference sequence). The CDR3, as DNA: TGTGCCACCAGCAGAGTTCCTTCCGGGAATGAGCAGTTCTTC. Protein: CATSRVPSGNEQFF.

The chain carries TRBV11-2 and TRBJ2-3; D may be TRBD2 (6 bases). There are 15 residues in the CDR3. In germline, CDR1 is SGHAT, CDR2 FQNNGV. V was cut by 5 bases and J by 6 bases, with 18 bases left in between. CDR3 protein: CASSPGGGRLDTQYF. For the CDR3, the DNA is TGTGCCAGCAGCCCCGGTGGAGGGAGACTGGATACGCAGTATTTT.

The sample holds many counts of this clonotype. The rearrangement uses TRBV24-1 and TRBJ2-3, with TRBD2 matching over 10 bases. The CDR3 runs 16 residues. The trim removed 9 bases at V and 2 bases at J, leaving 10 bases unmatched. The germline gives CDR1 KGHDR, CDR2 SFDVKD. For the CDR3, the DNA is TGTGCCACCGCGCGACCTAGCGGGGGTTCCACAGATACGCAGTATTTT. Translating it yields CATARPSGGSTDTQYF.

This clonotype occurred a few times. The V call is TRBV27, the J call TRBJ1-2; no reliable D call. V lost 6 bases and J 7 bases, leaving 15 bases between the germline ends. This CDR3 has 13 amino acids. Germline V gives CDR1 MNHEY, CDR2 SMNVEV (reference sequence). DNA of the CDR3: TGTGCCAGCAGGCCCAGCGCCGCAGGTGGCTACACCTTC. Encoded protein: CASRPSAAGGYTF.

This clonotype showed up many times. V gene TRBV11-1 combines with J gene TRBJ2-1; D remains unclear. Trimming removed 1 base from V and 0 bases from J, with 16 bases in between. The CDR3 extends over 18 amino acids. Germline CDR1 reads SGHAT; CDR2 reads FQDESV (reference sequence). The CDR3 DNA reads TGTGCCAGCAGCTTAGGTTCCGGACGGCGGAACTCCTACAATGAGCAGTTCTTC. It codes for CASSLGSGRRNSYNEQFF. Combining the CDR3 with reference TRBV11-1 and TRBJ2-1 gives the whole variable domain EAEVAQSPRYKITEKSQAVAFWCDPISGHATLYWYRQILGQGPELLVQFQDESVVDDSQLPKDRFSAERLKGVDSTLKIQPAELGDSAMYLCASSLGSGRRNSYNEQFFGPGTRLTVL.

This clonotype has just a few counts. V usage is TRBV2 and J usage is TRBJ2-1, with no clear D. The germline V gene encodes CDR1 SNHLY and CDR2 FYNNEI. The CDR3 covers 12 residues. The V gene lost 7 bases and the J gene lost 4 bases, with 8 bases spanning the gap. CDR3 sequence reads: CASKDRYNEQFF. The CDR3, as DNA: TGTGCCAGCAAGGACCGTTACAATGAGCAGTTCTTC.

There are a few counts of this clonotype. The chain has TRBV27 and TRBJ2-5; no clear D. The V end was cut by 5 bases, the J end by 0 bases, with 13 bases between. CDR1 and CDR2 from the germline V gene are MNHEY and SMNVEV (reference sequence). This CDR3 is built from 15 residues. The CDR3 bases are TGTGCCAGCAGTCCCCCGGGCCTCTACCAAGAGACCCAGTACTTC. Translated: CASSPPGLYQETQYF.

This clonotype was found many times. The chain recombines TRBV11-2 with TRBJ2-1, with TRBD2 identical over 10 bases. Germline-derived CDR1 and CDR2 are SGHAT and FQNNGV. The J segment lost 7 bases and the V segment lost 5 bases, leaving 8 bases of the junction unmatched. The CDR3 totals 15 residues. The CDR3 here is CASSPASGGKNEQFF. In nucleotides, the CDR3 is TGTGCCAGCAGCCCCGCTAGCGGGGGTAAGAATGAGCAGTTCTTC. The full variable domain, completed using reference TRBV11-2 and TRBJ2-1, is EAGVAQSPRYKIIEKRQSVAFWCNPISGHATLYWYQQILGQGPKLLIQFQNNGVVDDSQLPKDRFSAERLKGVDSTLKIQPAKLEDSAVYLCASSPASGGKNEQFFGPGTRLTVL.

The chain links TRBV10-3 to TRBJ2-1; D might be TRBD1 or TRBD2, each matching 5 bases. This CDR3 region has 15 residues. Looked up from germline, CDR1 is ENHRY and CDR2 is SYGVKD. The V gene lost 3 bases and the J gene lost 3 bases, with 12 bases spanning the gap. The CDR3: CAISDSGAHYNEQFF. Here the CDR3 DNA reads TGTGCCATCAGTGACTCCGGGGCGCACTACAATGAGCAGTTCTTC.

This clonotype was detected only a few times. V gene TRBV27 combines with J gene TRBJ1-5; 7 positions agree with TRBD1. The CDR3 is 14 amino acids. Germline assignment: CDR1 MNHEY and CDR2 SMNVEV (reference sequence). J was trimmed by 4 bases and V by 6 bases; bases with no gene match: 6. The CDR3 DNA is TGTGCCAGCAGGTCGGGACAGCTAAATCAGCCCCAGCATTTT. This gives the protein CASRSGQLNQPQHF.

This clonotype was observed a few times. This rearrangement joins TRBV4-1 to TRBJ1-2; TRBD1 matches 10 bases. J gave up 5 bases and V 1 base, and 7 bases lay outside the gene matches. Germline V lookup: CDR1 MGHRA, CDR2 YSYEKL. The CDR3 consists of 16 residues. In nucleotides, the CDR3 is TGCGCCAGCAGCCAAGGCCCCGGGACAGGGGCGTATGGCTACACCTTC. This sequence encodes CASSQGPGTGAYGYTF.

CDR3: CASSVDPGRDEQFF. The CDR3 DNA reads as TGTGCCAGCAGCGTAGACCCCGGGCGCGATGAGCAGTTCTTC. V and J are TRBV9 and TRBJ2-1, with no clear D. Germline values: CDR1 SGDLS, CDR2 YYNGEE. V dropped 0 bases and J dropped 8 bases, with 12 bases sitting between them. This CDR3 region has 14 residues.

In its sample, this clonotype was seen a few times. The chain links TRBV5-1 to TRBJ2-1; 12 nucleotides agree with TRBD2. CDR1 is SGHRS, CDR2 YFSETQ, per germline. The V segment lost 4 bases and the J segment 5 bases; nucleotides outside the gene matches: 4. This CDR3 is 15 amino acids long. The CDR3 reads CASSVTSGGNNEQFF. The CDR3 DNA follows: TGCGCCAGCAGCGTGACTAGCGGGGGAAACAATGAGCAGTTCTTC.

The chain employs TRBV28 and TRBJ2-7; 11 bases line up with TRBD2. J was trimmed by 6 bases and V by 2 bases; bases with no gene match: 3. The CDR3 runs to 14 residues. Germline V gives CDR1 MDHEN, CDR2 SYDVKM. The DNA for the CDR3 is TGTGCCAGCAGTTTACGGCTAGCGGGAGGCGAGCAGTACTTC. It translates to CASSLRLAGGEQYF.

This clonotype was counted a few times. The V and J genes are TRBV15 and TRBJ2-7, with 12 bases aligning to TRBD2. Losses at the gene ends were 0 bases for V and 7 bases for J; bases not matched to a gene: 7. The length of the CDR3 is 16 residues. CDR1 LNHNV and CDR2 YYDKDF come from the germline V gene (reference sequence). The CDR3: CATSRDRTSGIQEQYF. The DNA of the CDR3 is TGTGCCACCAGCAGAGATAGGACTAGCGGGATTCAAGAGCAGTACTTC.

The chain's CDR3 is CASSLVRGEAFF. In nucleotides, the CDR3 is TGTGCCAGCAGCTTAGTGAGGGGTGAAGCTTTCTTT. J is TRBJ1-1 and V is TRBV7-2, with D possibly being TRBD1 (5 bases). Germline V gene lookup returns CDR1 SGHTA and CDR2 FQGNSA. The CDR3 length is 12 residues. V lost 1 base to trimming and J lost 7 bases, with 7 bases between them.

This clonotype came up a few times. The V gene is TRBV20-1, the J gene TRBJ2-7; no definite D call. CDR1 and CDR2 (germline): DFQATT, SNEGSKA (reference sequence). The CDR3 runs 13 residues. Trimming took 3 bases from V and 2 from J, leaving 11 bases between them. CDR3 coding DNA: TGCAGTGCTAGTTCGACCGAAGCCTACGAGCAGTACTTC. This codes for CSASSTEAYEQYF.

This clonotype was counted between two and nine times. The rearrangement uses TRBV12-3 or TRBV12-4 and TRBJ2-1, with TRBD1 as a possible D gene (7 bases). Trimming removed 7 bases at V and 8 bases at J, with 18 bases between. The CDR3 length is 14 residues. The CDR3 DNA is TGTGCCAGCATCCCCAGGGGGGCCGGCGATGAGCAGTTCTTC. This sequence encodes CASIPRGAGDEQFF.

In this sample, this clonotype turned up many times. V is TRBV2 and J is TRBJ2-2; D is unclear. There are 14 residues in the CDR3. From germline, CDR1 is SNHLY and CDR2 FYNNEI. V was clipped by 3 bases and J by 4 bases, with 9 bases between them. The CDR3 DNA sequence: TGTGCCAGCAGTGACTGGGTCGGCACCGGGGAGCTGTTTTTT. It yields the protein CASSDWVGTGELFF.

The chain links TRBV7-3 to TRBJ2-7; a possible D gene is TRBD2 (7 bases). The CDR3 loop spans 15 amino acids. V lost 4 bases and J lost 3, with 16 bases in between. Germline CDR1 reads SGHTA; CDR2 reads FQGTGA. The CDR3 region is CASSSQAGAIYEQYF. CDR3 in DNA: TGTGCCAGCAGCTCCCAGGCGGGGGCCATCTACGAGCAGTACTTC.

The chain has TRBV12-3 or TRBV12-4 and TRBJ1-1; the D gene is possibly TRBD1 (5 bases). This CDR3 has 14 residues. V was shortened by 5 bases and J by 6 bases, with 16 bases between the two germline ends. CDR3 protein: CASSPRRDDPEAFF. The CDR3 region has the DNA TGTGCCAGCAGTCCGCGCCGGGACGACCCTGAAGCTTTCTTT.

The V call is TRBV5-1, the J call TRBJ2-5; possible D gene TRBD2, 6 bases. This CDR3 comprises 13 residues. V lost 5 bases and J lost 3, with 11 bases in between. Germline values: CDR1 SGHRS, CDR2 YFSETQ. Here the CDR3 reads CASRVGGKETQYF. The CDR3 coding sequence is TGCGCCAGCAGAGTGGGGGGAAAAGAGACCCAGTACTTC.

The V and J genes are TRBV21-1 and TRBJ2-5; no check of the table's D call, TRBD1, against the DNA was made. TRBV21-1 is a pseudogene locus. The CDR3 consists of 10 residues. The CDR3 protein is CATRQGTQYF. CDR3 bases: TGTGCCACGAGACAGGGCACCCAGTACTTC.

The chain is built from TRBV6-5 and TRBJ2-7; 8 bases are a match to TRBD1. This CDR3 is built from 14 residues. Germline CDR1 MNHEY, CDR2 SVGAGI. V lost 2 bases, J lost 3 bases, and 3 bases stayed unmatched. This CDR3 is CASSYRTGNYEQYF. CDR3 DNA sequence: TGTGCCAGCAGTTACCGGACAGGGAACTACGAGCAGTACTTC.

The CDR3 region is CASSQDRGSGRDTQYF. CDR3 sequence (DNA): TGCGCCAGCAGCCAAGATCGGGGTAGCGGGAGAGATACGCAGTATTTT. The gene calls are TRBV4-1 and TRBJ2-3; 9 bases line up with TRBD2. V was pared by 0 bases and J by 5 bases, with 6 bases of the junction left unmatched. CDR1 and CDR2 (germline): MGHRA, YSYEKL. CDR3 length equals 16 residues.

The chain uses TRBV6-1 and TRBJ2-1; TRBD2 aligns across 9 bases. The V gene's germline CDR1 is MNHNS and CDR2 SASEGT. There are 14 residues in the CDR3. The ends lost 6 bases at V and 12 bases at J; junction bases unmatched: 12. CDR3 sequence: CASSSGTSPGWQFF. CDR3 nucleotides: TGTGCCAGCAGCTCCGGGACTAGCCCCGGGTGGCAGTTCTTC.